Each of the 21 T cell receptor beta chains below was sequenced from the same sample in a study of T cells expressing NK-cell markers. TCRdb re-called the 5' RACE reads and catalogs CDR3 proteins one per entry, DNA excluded. This sample lists a few hundred thousand distinct CDR3 sequences; its ten largest clones have approximately 3.6%. Sample: blood T cells: a sorted CD56 or NKG2C T cell subset, CD4+ or CD8+ T cells, or bulk PBMC T cells (not recorded which). These receptors all come from a man between 18 and 35 years old in good health.

This chain joins TRBV9 and TRBJ1-1. CDR1 is SGDLS and CDR2 is YYNGEE in the germline V gene. There are 15 residues in the CDR3. The CDR3 reads CASSSYTGGDTEAFF.

The V call is TRBV7-2, the J call TRBJ2-1; lacking DNA, the TRBD2 call made by TCRdb goes unchecked. The germline V gene encodes CDR1 SGHTA and CDR2 FQGNSA. The CDR3 covers 14 residues. The CDR3 protein is CASSLLEGINEQFF.

V gene TRBV12-3 or TRBV12-4 combines with J gene TRBJ2-3; the D gene TCRdb calls, TRBD2, cannot be checked with no DNA. This CDR3 region has 17 residues. The CDR3 loop is CASSFSTSGRYTDTQYF.

The V and J genes are TRBV28 and TRBJ2-3; TCRdb indicates TRBD2, and absent DNA this call remains unverified. The CDR3 extends over 17 amino acids. From germline, CDR1 is MDHEN and CDR2 SYDVKM. This CDR3 is CASSSTFSGVSTDTQYF. Based on the CDR3 plus reference TRBV28 and TRBJ2-3, the full variable domain is DVKVTQSSRYLVKRTGEKVFLECVQDMDHENMFWYRQDPGLGLRLIYFSYDVKMKEKGDIPEGYSVSREKKERFSLILESASTNQTSMYLCASSSTFSGVSTDTQYFGPGTRLTVL.

The J gene is TRBJ2-7, the V gene TRBV19; TCRdb's D gene call, TRBD1, goes unchecked for lack of DNA. There are 14 residues in the CDR3. CDR1 is LNHDA and CDR2 is SQIVND in the germline V gene (reference sequence). The chain's CDR3 is CASSSGDGAYEQYF.

The CDR3 reads CAISEKDWNTIYF. The chain is built from TRBV10-3 and TRBJ1-3. Per germline, CDR1 ENHRY and CDR2 SYGVKD. CDR3 length: 13 amino acids.

The chain employs TRBV6-5 and TRBJ2-5; the TCRdb D gene call, TRBD1, has no DNA to confirm it. The CDR3 has 17 amino acids. The germline V gene has CDR1 MNHEY and CDR2 SVGAGI. This CDR3 reads CASSYWYTGTLQETQYF.

V and J are TRBV20-1 and TRBJ1-2; TCRdb gives TRBD1 as the D gene, but with no DNA this cannot be confirmed. The germline V gene has CDR1 DFQATT and CDR2 SNEGSKA (reference sequence). CDR3 length: 12 amino acids. The CDR3 protein is CSAYKDSEGYTF.

This chain links TRBV2 with TRBJ1-5; TCRdb designates TRBD1, a call that cannot be tested without DNA. Germline assignment: CDR1 SNHLY and CDR2 FYNNEI. The CDR3 has 15 residues. The CDR3 loop reads CASRKTVSPDWPQHF.

The J gene is TRBJ2-3, the V gene TRBV10-2; TCRdb's D gene call, TRBD2, goes unchecked for lack of DNA. CDR3 length equals 17 residues. Germline CDR1 WSHSY, CDR2 SAAADI. CDR3 residues: CASMVLAGGSFPDTQYF.

The J gene is TRBJ2-1, the V gene TRBV2; the D call of TRBD2 rests on TCRdb alone, since no DNA is present to check it. CDR3 length equals 13 residues. Germline V gene sequence: CDR1 SNHLY, CDR2 FYNNEI. CDR3 in amino acids: CASNLDGPNEQFF. Complete variable domain (other parts from reference TRBV2 and TRBJ2-1): EPEVTQTPSHQVTQMGQEVILRCVPISNHLYFYWYRQILGQKVEFLVSFYNNEISEKSEIFDDQFSVERPDGSNFTLKIRSTKLEDSAMYFCASNLDGPNEQFFGPGTRLTVL.

The chain couples TRBV6-5 to TRBJ2-6; there is no DNA to check the TCRdb D call of TRBD1. The V gene's germline CDR1 is MNHEY and CDR2 SVGAGI. The CDR3 is made up of 19 amino acids. The CDR3 loop is CASSFPPGQGSSGANVLTF.

The chain recombines TRBV5-1 with TRBJ1-6; TCRdb gives TRBD1 as the D gene, but with no DNA this cannot be confirmed. CDR1 is SGHRS, CDR2 YFSETQ, per germline. This CDR3 region has 14 residues. CDR3: CASSQGQGNSPLHF.

This chain connects TRBV29-1 to TRBJ2-1. Germline V gives CDR1 SQVTM, CDR2 ANQGSEA. The CDR3 covers 14 residues. The CDR3 region is CSGSSGSSYNEQFF.

This chain uses TRBV19 with TRBJ1-1; TCRdb picks TRBD1, but there is no DNA to check that call. Germline V CDR1 and CDR2: LNHDA, SQIVND (reference sequence). CDR3 size: 14 residues. The CDR3 sequence is CASSPGQRNTEAFF.

The gene calls are TRBV6-2 or TRBV6-3 and TRBJ2-3; the TCRdb call, TRBD2, lacks DNA for checking. The CDR3 spans 17 residues. Germline V gene data show CDR1 as MNHEY and CDR2 as SVGEGT. CDR3 protein: CASSYSYGRVSTDTQYF.

The chain combines TRBV12-3 or TRBV12-4 with TRBJ2-1; TCRdb lists TRBD1, though no DNA is available to test this call. The CDR3 runs 16 residues. The CDR3 loop is CASSSRRGPSYNEQFF.

The genes are TRBV11-2 and TRBJ1-5; TCRdb calls TRBD1, which cannot be checked without DNA. Germline-derived CDR1 and CDR2 are SGHAT and FQNNGV. The CDR3 is made up of 15 amino acids. The CDR3 spells CASSPGAGGNQPQHF.

This chain links TRBV12-3 or TRBV12-4 with TRBJ2-2; no DNA is available, so the TRBD2 call from TCRdb remains unchecked. CDR3 length equals 17 residues. The CDR3 protein is CASSPGLAGGWTGELFF.

The rearrangement joins TRBV12-3 or TRBV12-4 to TRBJ1-2; TCRdb's D call, TRBD1, is unchecked because there is no DNA. The CDR3 loop spans 14 amino acids. The CDR3 region is CASGTSGDVYGYTF.

This chain connects TRBV20-1 to TRBJ2-5; TCRdb reports TRBD1, a call that lacks DNA to check it against. Germline lookup yields CDR1 DFQATT and CDR2 SNEGSKA (reference sequence). The CDR3 is 14 amino acids. CDR3: CSAGKNRGLETQYF.